This T cell receptor beta chain was retrieved from a study of lymphopenia after photon versus proton radiotherapy (dated by TCRdb to about 2019). Concerning the study at large: The immunological effects of photon versus proton radiation therapy were compared in patients with gastrointestinal tumors who developed high-grade lymphopenia. The roughly 20 patients in the cohort had gastrointestinal tumors, were treated with either photon or proton therapy, and subsequently developed lymphopenia. The study was designed to characterize how the impact on the immune system differs between the two radiation modalities.

Points on this clone: Its recognized antigen is unknown. Nothing much larger sits one base from this clone, and base qualities are not available.

CDR1 and CDR2 are read off the germline V gene (reference sequence) as MNHEY and SMNVEV. The CDR3, from cysteine to phenylalanine, totals 15 residues. Just CDR3 DNA is preserved here, 45 bases in frame from base 1. Trimming costs V 4 bases and J 1 base, and their ends lie 10 bases apart. Paper-wide results and their limitations: The survival association was assessed only in patients who died, and better survival with proton therapy was presented by the authors as a possibility rather than a demonstrated result. Across the cohort, among patients who died, a greater drop in TCR diversity after the nadir was inversely correlated with overall survival time. After the lymphocyte count nadir, repertoires from photon-treated patients showed oligoclonal expansion, particularly of CD8+ Temra cells, and this expansion drove the decline in diversity. During treatment, patients who received proton therapy stayed relatively stable, whereas patients who received photon therapy lost naive T cells and TCR diversity and gained effector/memory populations.

The method behind the library was the immunoSEQ multiplex PCR assay. Alongside multiparametric flow cytometry, deep sequencing of rearranged TCR beta loci was used to profile the T cell repertoires. The source is immuneACCESS, and TCRdb retained only in-frame sequences with V and J called. Part of the clones is not carried over; for the studies checked, unresolved V genes explain less than half of this, and the remainder is unexplained. For this sample there are 53,000 or so clones; around 83% appear just once. About 29% of the sample is in the top ten clones. Rearrangement joined TRBV27 to TRBJ1-4, with a weak D call of TRBD1 (5 bases match). The input for sequencing was peripheral blood, taken from a patient treated with photon-based radiotherapy. The source is a man aged 50-59 years with gastric cancer. The CDR3 here reads CASSYGGLTNEKLFF. The nucleotide sequence reads TGTGCCAGCAGTTATGGGGGACTAACTAATGAAAAACTGTTTTTT. Joined to the reference TRBV27 and TRBJ1-4 proteins, this CDR3 gives the full variable domain: EAQVTQNPRYLITVTGKKLTVTCSQNMNHEYMSWYRQDPGLGLRQIYYSMNVEVTDKGDVPEGYKVSRKEKRNFPLILESPSPNQTSLYFCASSYGGLTNEKLFFGSGTQLSVL.